Listed here are 3 T cell receptor beta chains from one sample, sequenced in a study of spatial heterogeneity in lung cancer. Time point given: sample taken at primary tumor resection. Tumor, nontumor lung or frozen PBMC supplied whole RNA, sequenced without sorting. From the 5' RACE reads, TCRdb called clonotypes with MiXCR, one entry per CDR3 protein. Of 40,000 or so distinct CDR3 sequences listed, around 5.2% were seen once; the top ten hold about 25%. Here the sequenced sample was PBMCs, taken at surgery. The receptors come from a female donor with early-stage non-small cell lung cancer.

There are many counts of this clonotype. The genes are TRBV6-2 or TRBV6-3 and TRBJ1-5; a possible D gene is TRBD1 (6 bases). The ends were cut back, 0 bases at V and 5 bases at J, with 8 bases in the middle. The CDR3 runs to 14 residues. Germline V CDR1 and CDR2: MNHEY, SVGEGT. DNA for the CDR3: TGTGCCAGCAGTTACTCCGGGGGCGATCAGCCCCAGCATTTT. It specifies CASSYSGGDQPQHF.

There are many counts of this clonotype. J is TRBJ2-1 and V is TRBV10-3; TRBD2 matches 7 bases. The germline V gene has CDR1 ENHRY and CDR2 SYGVKD. The CDR3 consists of 15 residues. V lost 2 bases to trimming and J lost 2 bases; unmatched junction nucleotides: 3. The DNA of the CDR3 is TGTGCCATCAGTGAGGGGGGACTACCCTACAATGAGCAGTTCTTC. It specifies CAISEGGLPYNEQFF.

Relative to its sample, this clonotype is medium-sized. This chain connects TRBV28 to TRBJ2-7; D is unclear. Trimming cost V 3 bases and J 1 base, with 10 bases left between them. The CDR3 has 14 amino acids. Germline V gene data show CDR1 as MDHEN and CDR2 as SYDVKM. The CDR3 is CASSLMPDSYEQYF. The DNA of the CDR3 is TGTGCCAGCAGTTTGATGCCGGATTCCTACGAGCAGTACTTC.